This T cell receptor beta chain was sequenced for a study of T-cell reconstitution after alpha-beta-depleted transplantation in children. Findings and caveats of the study: From newly produced T cells came most of the T-cell counts and diversity one year after transplant.

This sample's TCRbeta library carried unique molecular identifier barcodes. TCRdb called the PCR reads again in MiXCR, with one record for every CDR3 protein. Of 500,000 or so distinct CDR3 sequences in the sample, more than 9.5% were seen once. As concerns this clonotype: What it recognizes is unknown.

The CDR3 loop spans 15 amino acids. The J segment lost 6 bases and the V segment lost 5 bases, leaving 8 bases of the junction unmatched. In germline, CDR1 is SGHTA, CDR2 FQGTGA. Specimen: PBMCs, mostly from graft donor cells, collected 180 days after TCRalphabeta/CD19-depleted stem cell transplant. The TCR was taken from a female patient younger than 10 who had a stem cell transplant for aplastic anemia, so the T cells may come from the graft donor. This sequence joins TRBV7-3 and TRBJ2-1; TRBD2 matches at 9 bases. In nucleotides, the CDR3 is TGTGCCAGCAGCCGCGGGAGGGCCCTCCCCAATGAGCAGTTCTTC. It is translated as CASSRGRALPNEQFF.